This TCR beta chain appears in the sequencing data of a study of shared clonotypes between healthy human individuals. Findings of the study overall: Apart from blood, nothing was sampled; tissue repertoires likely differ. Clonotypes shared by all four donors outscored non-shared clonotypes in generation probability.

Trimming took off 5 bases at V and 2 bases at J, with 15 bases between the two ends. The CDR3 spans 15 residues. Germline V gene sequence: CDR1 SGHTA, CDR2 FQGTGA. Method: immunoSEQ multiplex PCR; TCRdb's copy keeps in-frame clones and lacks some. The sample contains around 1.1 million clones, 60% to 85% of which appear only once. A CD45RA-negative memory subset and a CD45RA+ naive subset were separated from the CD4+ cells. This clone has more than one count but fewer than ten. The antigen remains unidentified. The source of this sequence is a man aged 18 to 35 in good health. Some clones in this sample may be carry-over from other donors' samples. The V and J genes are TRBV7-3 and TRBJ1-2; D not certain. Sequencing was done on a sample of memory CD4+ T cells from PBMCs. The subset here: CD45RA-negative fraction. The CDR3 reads CASSRTPQENYGYTF. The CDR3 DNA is TGTGCCAGCAGCCGGACCCCTCAAGAGAACTATGGCTACACCTTC.